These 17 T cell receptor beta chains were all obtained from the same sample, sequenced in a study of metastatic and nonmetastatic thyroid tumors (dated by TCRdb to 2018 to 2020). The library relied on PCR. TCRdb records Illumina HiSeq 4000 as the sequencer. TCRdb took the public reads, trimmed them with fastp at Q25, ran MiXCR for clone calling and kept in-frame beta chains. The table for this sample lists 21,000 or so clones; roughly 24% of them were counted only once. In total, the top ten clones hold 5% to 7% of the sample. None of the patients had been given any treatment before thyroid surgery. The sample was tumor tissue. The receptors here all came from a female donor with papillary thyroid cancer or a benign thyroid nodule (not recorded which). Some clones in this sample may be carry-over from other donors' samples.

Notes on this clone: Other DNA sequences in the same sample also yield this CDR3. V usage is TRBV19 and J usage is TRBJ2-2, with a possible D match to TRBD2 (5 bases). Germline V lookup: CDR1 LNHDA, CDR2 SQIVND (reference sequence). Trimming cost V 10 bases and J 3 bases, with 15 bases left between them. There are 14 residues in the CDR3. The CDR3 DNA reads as TGTGCCACTGGGTCGAGCGGTCACACCGGGGAGCTGTTTTTT. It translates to CATGSSGHTGELFF. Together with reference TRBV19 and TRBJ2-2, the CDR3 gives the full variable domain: DGGITQSPKYLFRKEGQNVTLSCEQNLNHDAMYWYRQDPGQGLRLIYYSQIVNDFQKGDIAEGYSVSREKKESFPLTVTSAQKNPTAFYLCATGSSGHTGELFFGEGSRLTVL.

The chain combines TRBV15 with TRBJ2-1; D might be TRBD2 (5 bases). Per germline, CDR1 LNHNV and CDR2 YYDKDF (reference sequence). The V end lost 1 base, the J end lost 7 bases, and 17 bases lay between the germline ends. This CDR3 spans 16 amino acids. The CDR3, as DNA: TGTGCCACCAGCAGAGGCGCGGGTGGTTCGGCGAATGAGCAGTTCTTC. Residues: CATSRGAGGSANEQFF.

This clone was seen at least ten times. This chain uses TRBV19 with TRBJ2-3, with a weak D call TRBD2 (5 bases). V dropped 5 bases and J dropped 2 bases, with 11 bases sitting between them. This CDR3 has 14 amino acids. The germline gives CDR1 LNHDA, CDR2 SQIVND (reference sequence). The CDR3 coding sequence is TGTGCCAGTAGTTTCGGGATCCCCACAGATACGCAGTATTTT. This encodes CASSFGIPTDTQYF.

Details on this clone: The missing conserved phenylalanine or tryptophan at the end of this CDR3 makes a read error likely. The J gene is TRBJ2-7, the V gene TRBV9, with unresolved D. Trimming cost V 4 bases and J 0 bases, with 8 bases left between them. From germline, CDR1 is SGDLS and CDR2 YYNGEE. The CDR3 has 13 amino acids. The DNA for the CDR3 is TGTGCCAGCAGCCCCACAAGCTCCTACGAGCAGTACTAC. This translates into CASSPTSSYEQYY.

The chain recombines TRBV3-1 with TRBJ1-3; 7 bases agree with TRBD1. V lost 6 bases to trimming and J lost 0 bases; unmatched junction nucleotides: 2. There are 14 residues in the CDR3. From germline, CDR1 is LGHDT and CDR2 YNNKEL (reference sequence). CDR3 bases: TGTGCCAGCAGGGGGGACAGCTCTGGAAACACCATATATTTT. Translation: CASRGDSSGNTIYF.

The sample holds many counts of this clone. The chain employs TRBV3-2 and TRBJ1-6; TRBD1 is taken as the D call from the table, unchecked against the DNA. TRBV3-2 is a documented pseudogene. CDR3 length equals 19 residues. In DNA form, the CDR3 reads TGTGCCAGCAGCCAAGGAGAAGGAACAGGGGGACCTTATAATTCACCCCTCCACTTT. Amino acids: CASSQGEGTGGPYNSPLHF.

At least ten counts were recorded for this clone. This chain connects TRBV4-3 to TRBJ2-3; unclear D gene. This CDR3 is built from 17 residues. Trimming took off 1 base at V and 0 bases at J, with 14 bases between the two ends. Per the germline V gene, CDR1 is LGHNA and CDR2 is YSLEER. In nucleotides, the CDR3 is TGCGCCAGCAGCCAAGTTCTTTACCAACGAAGCACAGATACGCAGTATTTT. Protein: CASSQVLYQRSTDTQYF.

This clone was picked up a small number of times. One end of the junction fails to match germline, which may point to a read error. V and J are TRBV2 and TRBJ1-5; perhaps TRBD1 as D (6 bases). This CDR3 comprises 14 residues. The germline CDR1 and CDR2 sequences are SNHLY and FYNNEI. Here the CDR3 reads CSSSEQTGNQPQHF. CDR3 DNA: TGTTCCAGCAGTGAACAGACAGGTAATCAGCCCCAGCATTTT. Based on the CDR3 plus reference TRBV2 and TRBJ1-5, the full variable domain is EPEVTQTPSHQVTQMGQEVILRCVPISNHLYFYWYRQILGQKVEFLVSFYNNEISEKSEIFDDQFSVERPDGSNFTLKIRSTKLEDSAMYFCSSSEQTGNQPQHFGDGTRLSIL.

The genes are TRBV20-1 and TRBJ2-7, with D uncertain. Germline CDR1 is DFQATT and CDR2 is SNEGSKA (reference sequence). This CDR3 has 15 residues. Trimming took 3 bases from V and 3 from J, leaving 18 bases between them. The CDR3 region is CSARASRGSGYEQYF. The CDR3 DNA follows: TGCAGTGCTAGGGCGTCACGTGGCTCAGGCTACGAGCAGTACTTC.

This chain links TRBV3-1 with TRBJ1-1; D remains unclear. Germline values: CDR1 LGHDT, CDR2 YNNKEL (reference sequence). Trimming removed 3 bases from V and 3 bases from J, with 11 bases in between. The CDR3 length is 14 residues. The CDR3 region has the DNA TGTGCCAGCAGCCAGGACCATTCATACACTGAAGCTTTCTTT. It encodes CASSQDHSYTEAFF.

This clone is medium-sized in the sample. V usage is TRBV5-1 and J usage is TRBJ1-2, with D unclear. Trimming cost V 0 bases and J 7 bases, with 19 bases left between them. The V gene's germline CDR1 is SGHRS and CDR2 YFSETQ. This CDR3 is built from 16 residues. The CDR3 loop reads CASSLDQGGSVGGYTF. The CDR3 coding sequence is TGCGCCAGCAGCTTGGATCAAGGAGGCTCGGTCGGTGGCTACACCTTC.

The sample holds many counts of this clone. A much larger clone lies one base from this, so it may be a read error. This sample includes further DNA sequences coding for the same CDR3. DNA for the CDR3: TGCAGTGCTAGAGGACAGGGTTCCTATGGCTACGCCTTC. Protein sequence: CSARGQGSYGYAF. This chain connects TRBV20-1 to TRBJ1-2; 7 nucleotides agree with TRBD1. The CDR3 runs 13 residues. CDR1 is DFQATT and CDR2 is SNEGSKA in the germline V gene (reference sequence).

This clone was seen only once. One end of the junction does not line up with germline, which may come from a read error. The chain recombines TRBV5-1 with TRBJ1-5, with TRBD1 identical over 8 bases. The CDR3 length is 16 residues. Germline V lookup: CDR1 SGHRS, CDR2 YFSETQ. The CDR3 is CASSLTGTGGDQPHHF. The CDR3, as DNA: TGCGCCAGCAGCTTGACCGGGACAGGTGGCGATCAGCCCCATCATTTT.

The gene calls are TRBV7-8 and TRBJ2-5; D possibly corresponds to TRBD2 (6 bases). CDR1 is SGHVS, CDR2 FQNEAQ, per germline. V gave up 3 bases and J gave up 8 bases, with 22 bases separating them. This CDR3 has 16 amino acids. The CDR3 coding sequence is TGTGCCAGCAGCTTGCGGCGGGTCTCTCCGGGAGTAACCCAGTACTTC. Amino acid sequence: CASSLRRVSPGVTQYF.

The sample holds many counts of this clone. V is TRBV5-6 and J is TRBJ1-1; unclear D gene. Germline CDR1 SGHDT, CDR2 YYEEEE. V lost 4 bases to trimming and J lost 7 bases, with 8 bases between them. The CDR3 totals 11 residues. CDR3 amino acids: CASSKAYEAFF. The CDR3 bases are TGTGCCAGCAGCAAAGCCTATGAAGCTTTCTTT.

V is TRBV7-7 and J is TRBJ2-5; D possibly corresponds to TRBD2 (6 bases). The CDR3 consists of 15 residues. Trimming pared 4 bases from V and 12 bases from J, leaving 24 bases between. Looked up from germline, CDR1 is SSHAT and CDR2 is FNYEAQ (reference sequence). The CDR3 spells CASSSQVGGVETKYF. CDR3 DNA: TGTGCCAGCAGCTCACAGGTCGGAGGGGTGGAAACCAAGTACTTC.

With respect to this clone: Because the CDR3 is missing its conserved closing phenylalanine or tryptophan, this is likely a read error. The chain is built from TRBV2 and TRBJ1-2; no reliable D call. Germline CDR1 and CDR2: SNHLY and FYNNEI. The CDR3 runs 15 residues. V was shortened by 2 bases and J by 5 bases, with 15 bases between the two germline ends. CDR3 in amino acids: CASSETMGQLYGYTL. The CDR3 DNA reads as TGTGCCAGCAGTGAAACGATGGGCCAACTTTATGGCTACACCCTC.